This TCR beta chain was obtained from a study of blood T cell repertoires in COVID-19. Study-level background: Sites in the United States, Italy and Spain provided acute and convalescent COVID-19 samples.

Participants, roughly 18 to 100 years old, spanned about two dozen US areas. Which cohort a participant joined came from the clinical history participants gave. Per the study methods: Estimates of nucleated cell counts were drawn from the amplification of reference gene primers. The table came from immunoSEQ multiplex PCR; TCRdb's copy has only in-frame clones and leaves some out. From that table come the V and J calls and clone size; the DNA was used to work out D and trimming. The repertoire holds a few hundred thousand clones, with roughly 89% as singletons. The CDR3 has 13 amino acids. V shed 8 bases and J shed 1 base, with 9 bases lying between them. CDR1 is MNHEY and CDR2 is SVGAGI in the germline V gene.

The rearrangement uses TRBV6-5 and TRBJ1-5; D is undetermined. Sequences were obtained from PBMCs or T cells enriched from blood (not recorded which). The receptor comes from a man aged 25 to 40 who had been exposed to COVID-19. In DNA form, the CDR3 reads TGTGCCAGCCGGGGAGCGAGCAATCAGCCCCAGCATTTT. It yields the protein CASRGASNQPQHF.